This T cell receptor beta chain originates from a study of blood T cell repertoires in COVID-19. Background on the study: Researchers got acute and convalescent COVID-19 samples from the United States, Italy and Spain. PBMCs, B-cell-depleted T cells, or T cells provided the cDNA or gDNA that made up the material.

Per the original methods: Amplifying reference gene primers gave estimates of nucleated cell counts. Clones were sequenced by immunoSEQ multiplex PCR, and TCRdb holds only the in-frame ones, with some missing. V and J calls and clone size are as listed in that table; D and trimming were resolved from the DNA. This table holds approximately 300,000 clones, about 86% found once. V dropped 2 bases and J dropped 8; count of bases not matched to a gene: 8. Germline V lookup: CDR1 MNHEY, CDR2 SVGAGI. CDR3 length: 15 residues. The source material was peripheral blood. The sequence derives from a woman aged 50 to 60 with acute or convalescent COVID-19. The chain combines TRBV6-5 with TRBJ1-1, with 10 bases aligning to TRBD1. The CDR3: CASSYVGTGVGEAFF. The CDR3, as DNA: TGTGCCAGCAGTTACGTCGGGACAGGGGTAGGAGAAGCTTTCTTT.